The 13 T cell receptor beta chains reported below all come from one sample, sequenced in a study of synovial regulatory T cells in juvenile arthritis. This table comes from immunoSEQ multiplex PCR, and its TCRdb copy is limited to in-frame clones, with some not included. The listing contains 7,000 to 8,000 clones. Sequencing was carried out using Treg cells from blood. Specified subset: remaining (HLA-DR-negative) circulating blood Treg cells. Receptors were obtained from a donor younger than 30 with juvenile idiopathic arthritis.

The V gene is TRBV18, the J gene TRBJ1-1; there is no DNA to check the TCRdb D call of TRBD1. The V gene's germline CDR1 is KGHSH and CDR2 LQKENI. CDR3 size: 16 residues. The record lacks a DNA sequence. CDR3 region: CASSPPIRGVNTEAFF.

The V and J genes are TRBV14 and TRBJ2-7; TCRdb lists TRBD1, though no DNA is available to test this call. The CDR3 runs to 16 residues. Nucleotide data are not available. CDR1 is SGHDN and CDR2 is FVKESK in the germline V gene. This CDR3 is CASSQVGVFFSYEQYF.

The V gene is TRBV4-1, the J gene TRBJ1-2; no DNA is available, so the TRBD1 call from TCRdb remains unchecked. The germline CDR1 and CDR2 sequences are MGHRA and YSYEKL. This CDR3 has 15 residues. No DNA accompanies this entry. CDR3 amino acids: CASSQEMYNRKGYTF.

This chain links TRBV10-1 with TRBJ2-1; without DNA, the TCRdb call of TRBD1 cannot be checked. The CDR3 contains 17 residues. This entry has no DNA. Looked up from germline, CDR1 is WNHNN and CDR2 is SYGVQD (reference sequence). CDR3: CASSFVVGYSSYNEQFF.

The CDR3 region is CASSFITRGDLMNTEAFF. J is TRBJ1-1 and V is TRBV11-1. The CDR3 totals 18 residues. No DNA was logged. Germline V gene lookup returns CDR1 SGHAT and CDR2 FQDESV (reference sequence).

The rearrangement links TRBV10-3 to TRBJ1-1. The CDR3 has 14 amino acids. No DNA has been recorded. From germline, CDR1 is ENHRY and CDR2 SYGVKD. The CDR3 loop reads CAILNPGVMSEAFF.

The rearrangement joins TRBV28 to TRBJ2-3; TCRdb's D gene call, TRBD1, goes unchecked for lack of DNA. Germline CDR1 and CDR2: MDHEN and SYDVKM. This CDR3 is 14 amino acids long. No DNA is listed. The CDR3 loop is CASSGTVSTDTQYF.

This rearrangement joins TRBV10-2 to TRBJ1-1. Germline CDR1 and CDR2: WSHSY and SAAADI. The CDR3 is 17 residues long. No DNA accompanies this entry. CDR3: CASSDPLAKGMNTEAFF.

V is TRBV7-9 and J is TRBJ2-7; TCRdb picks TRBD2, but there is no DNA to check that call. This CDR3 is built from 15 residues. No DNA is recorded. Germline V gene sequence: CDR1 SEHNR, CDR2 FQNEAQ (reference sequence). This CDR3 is CASRGLAWSSYEQYF.

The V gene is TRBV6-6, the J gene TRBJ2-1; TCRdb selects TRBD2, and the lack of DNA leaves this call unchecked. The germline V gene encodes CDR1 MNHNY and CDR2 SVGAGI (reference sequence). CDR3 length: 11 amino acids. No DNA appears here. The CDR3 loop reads CASSRADEQFF.

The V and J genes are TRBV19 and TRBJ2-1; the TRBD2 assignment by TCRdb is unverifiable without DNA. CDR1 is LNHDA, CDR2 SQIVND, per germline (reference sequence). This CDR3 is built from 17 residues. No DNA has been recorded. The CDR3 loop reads CASSILRWESAYNEQFF.

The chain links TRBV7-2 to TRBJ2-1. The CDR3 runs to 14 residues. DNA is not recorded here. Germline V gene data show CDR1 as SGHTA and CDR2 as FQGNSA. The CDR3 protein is CASREPSSYNEQFF.

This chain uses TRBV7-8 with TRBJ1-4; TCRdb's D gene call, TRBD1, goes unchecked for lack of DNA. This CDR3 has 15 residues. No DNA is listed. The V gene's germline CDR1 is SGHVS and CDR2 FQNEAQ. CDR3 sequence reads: CASSFGNRKNEKLFF. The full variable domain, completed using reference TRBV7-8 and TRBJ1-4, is GAGVSQSPRYKVAKRGQDVALRCDPISGHVSLFWYQQALGQGPEFLTYFQNEAQLDKSGLPSDRFFAERPEGSVSTLKIQRTQQEDSAVYLCASSFGNRKNEKLFFGSGTQLSVL.